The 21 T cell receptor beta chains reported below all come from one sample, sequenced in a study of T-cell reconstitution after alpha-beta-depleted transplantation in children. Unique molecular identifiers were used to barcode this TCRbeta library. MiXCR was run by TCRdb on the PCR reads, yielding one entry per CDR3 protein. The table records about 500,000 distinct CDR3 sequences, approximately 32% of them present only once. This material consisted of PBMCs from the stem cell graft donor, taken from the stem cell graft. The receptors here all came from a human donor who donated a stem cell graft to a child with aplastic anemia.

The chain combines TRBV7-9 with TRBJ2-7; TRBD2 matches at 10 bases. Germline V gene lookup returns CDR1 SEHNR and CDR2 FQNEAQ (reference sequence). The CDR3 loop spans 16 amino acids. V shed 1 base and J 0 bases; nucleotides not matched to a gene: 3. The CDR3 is CASSLGAGGSSYEQYF. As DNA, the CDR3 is TGTGCCAGCAGCTTAGGAGCGGGAGGGAGCTCCTACGAGCAGTACTTC.

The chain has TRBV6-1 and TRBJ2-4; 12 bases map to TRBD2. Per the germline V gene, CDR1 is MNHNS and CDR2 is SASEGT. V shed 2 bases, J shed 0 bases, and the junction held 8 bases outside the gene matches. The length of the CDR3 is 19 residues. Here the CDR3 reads CASSELASGRAAAKNIQYF. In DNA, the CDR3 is TGTGCCAGCAGTGAACTGGCTAGCGGGAGGGCCGCAGCCAAAAACATTCAGTACTTC.

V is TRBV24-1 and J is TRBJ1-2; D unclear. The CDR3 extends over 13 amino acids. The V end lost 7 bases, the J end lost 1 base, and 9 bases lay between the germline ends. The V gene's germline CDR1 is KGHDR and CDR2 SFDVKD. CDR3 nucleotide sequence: TGTGCCACCAGGGCAAGGGATAACTATGGCTACACCTTC. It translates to CATRARDNYGYTF.

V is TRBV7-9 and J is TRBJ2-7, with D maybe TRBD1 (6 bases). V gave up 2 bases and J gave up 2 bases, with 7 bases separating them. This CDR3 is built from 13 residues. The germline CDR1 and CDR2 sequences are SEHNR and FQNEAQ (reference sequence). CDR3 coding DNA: TGTGCCAGCAGCTTACCAGGGGCCTACGAGCAGTACTTC. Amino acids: CASSLPGAYEQYF.

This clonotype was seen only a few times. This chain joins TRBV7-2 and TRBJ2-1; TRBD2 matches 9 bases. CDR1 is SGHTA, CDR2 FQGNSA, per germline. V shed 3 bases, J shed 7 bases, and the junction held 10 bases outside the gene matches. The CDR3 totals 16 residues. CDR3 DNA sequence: TGTGCCAGCAGCTTTTCGGGGACTAGCCCGCGGAATGAGCAGTTCTTC. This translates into CASSFSGTSPRNEQFF.

Written as DNA, the CDR3 is TGTGCCAGCAGTTTCCGACTAGCGGGAGGTGGCACCGGGGAGCTGTTTTTT. This encodes CASSFRLAGGGTGELFF. V gene TRBV27 combines with J gene TRBJ2-2; 13 bases match TRBD2. CDR3 length: 17 residues. After removal of 3 bases from V and 4 bases from J, the junction contained 5 bases not matched to a gene. The germline CDR1 and CDR2 sequences are MNHEY and SMNVEV (reference sequence).

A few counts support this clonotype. This CDR3 is CASSPRTTTDTQYF. The CDR3 DNA sequence: TGCGCCAGCAGCCCGAGGACCACCACAGATACGCAGTATTTT. This chain links TRBV5-1 with TRBJ2-3, with D uncertain. In germline, CDR1 is SGHRS, CDR2 YFSETQ. V was shortened by 4 bases and J by 2 bases, with 11 bases between the two germline ends. There are 14 residues in the CDR3.

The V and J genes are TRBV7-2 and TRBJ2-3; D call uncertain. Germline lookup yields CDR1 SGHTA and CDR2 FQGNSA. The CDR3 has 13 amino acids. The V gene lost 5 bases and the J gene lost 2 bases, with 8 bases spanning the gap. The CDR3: CASSPALTDTQYF. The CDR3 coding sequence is TGTGCCAGCAGCCCGGCCCTCACAGATACGCAGTATTTT.

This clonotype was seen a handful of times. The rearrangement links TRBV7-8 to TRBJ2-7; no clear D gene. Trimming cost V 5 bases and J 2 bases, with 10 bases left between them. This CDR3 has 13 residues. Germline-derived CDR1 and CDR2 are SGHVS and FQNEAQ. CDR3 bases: TGTGCCAGCAGCAGGACGGAGACCTACGAGCAGTACTTC. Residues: CASSRTETYEQYF.

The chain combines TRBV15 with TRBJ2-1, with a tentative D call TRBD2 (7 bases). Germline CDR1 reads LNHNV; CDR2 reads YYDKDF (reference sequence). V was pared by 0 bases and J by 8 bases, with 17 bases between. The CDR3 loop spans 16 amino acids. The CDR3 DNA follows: TGTGCCACCAGCAGAGATCGAGGGGGAGGGCCCGATGAGCAGTTCTTC. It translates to CATSRDRGGGPDEQFF.

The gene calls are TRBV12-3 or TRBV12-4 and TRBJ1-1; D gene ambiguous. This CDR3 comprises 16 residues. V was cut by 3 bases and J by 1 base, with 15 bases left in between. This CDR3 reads CASSLVAPGRNTEAFF. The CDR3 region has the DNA TGTGCCAGCAGTTTGGTAGCACCGGGGAGGAACACTGAAGCTTTCTTT.

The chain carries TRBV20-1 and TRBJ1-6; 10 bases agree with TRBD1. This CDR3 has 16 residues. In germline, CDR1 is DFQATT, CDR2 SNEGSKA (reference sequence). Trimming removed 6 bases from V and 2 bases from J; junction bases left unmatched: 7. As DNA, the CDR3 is TGCAGTGCCAGGACAGGGGGTACAGCCTATAATTCACCCCTCCACTTT. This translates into CSARTGGTAYNSPLHF.

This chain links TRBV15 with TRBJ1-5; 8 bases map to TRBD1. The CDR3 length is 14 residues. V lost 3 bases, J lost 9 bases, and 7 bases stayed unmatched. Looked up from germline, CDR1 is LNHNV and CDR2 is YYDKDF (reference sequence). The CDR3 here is CATSSEGQGRPQHF. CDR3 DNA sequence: TGTGCCACCAGCAGCGAAGGACAGGGTCGGCCCCAGCATTTT.

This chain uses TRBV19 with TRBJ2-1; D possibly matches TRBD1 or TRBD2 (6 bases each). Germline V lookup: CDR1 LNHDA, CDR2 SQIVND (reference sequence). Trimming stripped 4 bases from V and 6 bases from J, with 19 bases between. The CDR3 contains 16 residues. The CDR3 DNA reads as TGTGCCAGTAGTACAGAGGCGAGCGGAGGGGGCAATGAGCAGTTCTTC. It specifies CASSTEASGGGNEQFF.

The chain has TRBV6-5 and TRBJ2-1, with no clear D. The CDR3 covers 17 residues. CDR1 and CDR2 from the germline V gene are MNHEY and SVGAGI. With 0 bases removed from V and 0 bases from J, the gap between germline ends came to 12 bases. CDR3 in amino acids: CASSYSTLTYSYNEQFF. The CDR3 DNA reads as TGTGCCAGCAGTTACTCGACGCTCACTTACTCCTACAATGAGCAGTTCTTC.

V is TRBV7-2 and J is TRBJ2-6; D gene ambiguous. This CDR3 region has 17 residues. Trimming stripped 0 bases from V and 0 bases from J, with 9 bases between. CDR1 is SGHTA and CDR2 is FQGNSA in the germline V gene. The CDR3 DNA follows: TGTGCCAGCAGCTTAGCTGCGTGGGACTCTGGGGCCAACGTCCTGACTTTC. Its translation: CASSLAAWDSGANVLTF.

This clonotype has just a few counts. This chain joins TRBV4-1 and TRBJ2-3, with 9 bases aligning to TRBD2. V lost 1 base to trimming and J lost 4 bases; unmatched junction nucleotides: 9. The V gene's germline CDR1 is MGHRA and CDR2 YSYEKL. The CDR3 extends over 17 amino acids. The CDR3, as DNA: TGCGCCAGCAGCCAAGGGCGCCAGCGGGAGGTCTCAGATACGCAGTATTTT. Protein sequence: CASSQGRQREVSDTQYF.

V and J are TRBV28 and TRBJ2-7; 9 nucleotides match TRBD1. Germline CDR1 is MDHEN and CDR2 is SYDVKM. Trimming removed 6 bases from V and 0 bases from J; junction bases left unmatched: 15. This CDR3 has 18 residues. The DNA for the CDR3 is TGTGCCAGCAGCACTGGGGTAAGGACAGGGGAAAGCTCCTACGAGCAGTACGTC. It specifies CASSTGVRTGESSYEQYV.

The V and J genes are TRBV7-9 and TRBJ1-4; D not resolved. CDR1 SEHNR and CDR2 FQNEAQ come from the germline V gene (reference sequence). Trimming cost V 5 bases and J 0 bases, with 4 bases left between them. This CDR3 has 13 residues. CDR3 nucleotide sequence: TGTGCCAGCAGCGGGGCAACTAATGAAAAACTGTTTTTT. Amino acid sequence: CASSGATNEKLFF. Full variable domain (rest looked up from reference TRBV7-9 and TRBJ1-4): DTGVSQNPRHKITKRGQNVTFRCDPISEHNRLYWYRQTLGQGPEFLTYFQNEAQLEKSRLLSDRFSAERPKGSFSTLEIQRTEQGDSAMYLCASSGATNEKLFFGSGTQLSVL.

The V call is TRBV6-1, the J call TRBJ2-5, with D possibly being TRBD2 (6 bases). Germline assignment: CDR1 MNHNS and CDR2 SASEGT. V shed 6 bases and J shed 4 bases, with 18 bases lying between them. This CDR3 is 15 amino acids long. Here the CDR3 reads CASRRGTVTPETQYF. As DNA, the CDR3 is TGTGCCAGCAGGCGCGGGACGGTAACCCCAGAGACCCAGTACTTC.

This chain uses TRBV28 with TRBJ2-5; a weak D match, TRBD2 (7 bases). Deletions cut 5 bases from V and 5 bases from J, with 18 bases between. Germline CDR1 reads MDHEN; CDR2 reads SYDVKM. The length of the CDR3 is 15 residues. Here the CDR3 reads CASSPLPGEGETQYF. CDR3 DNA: TGTGCCAGCAGTCCCCTACCAGGGGAGGGGGAGACCCAGTACTTC.